What follows is one TCR beta chain and its context. The data are from a study of technical replicates of blood from a handful of donors. This CDR3 region has 13 residues. The germline CDR1 and CDR2 sequences are MGHRA and YSYEKL. Trimming stripped 1 base from V and 4 bases from J, with 8 bases between. Assay: immunoSEQ multiplex PCR; the TCRdb copy retains only in-frame clones and omits some. The sample carries tens of thousands of clones, about 96% recorded once. The receptor comes from a human donor in good health. The sequenced material came from T cells isolated from PBMCs. V gene TRBV4-1 combines with J gene TRBJ2-7; D gene ambiguous. The CDR3 coding sequence is TGCGCCAGCAGCCAAGTCCTAAATTACGAGCAGTACTTC. Encoded protein: CASSQVLNYEQYF.